This T cell receptor (beta chain) was captured by sequencing in a study of blood T cell repertoires in COVID-19. Study-wide background: Specimens from acute and convalescent COVID-19 originated in the United States, Italy and Spain.

Assay: immunoSEQ multiplex PCR; the TCRdb copy retains only in-frame clones and omits some. Among fewer than 200,000 clones listed, roughly 80% were seen once. The CDR3 contains 13 residues. The V end lost 5 bases, the J end lost 7 bases, and 13 bases lay between the germline ends. Looked up from germline, CDR1 is SGHRS and CDR2 is YFSETQ. Input material: peripheral blood. The receptor comes from a man aged 70-80 years with active or convalescent COVID-19. This chain links TRBV5-1 with TRBJ2-1; D call uncertain. As DNA, the CDR3 is TGCGCCAGCAGTTTGATTCCGGGTAATGAGCAGTTCTTC. Protein: CASSLIPGNEQFF.